The next 24 T cell receptor beta chains were all read from a single sample in a study of regulatory T cells in long-lasting Graves disease. Construction of TCR beta libraries relied on iRepertoire HTBI primers and on Arm-PCR targeting CDR3 regions. From the multiplex PCR reads, TCRdb called clonotypes with MiXCR, one entry per CDR3 protein. Of 400,000 or so distinct CDR3 sequences in the sample, roughly 20% were seen once. Time point reported: persistent/refractory GD, antithyroid drugs over 5 years with positive TRAb. Scientists built the TCR library using RNA that was extracted from PBMCs. The sequencing here drew on peripheral blood mononuclear cells (PBMCs), taken when the disease was refractory, from a patient treated with antithyroid drugs. These receptors came from a female donor with Graves disease.

There are a few counts of this clonotype. This may stem from a read error, because a much larger clone lies one nucleotide away. V gene TRBV20-1 combines with J gene TRBJ2-7, with 13 bases aligning to TRBD2. J lost 3 bases, V lost 3 bases, and 8 bases had no gene match. Germline CDR1 DFQATT, CDR2 SNEGSKA (reference sequence). There are 16 residues in the CDR3. The CDR3 region is CSASAGRTSGSYEQYF. The CDR3 DNA is TGCAGTGCTAGTGCCGGCAGGACTAGCGGGAGCTACGAGCAGTACTTC.

The rearrangement uses TRBV6-2 or TRBV6-3 and TRBJ2-7, with 8 bases matching TRBD1. Germline lookup yields CDR1 MNHEY and CDR2 SVGEGT. This CDR3 spans 14 amino acids. V lost 4 bases, J lost 3 bases, and 5 bases stayed unmatched. CDR3 sequence (DNA): TGTGCCAGCAGTTGGGGCAGGGGGCTCTACGAGCAGTACTTC. It specifies CASSWGRGLYEQYF.

The chain links TRBV2 to TRBJ2-1; 11 nucleotides align to TRBD2. The CDR3 sequence is 14 residues long. Per the germline V gene, CDR1 is SNHLY and CDR2 is FYNNEI. V shed 7 bases and J 4 bases; nucleotides not matched to a gene: 3. In DNA, the CDR3 is TGTGCCAGCACCGGGACTAGCGGATACAATGAGCAGTTCTTC. Its translation is CASTGTSGYNEQFF.

In DNA form, the CDR3 reads TGTGCCAGCAGCTTGGGATCGCCCAGTGAGCAGTTCTTC. Its protein product is CASSLGSPSEQFF. The rearrangement links TRBV12-3 or TRBV12-4 to TRBJ2-1; D not certain. The V end lost 6 bases, the J end lost 9 bases, and 15 bases lay between the germline ends. The CDR3 runs 13 residues.

This clonotype has a handful of counts. The chain joins TRBV19 to TRBJ1-1; TRBD1 is a possible D gene (6 bases). The CDR3 contains 15 residues. Trimming stripped 5 bases from V and 4 bases from J, with 17 bases between. The V gene's germline CDR1 is LNHDA and CDR2 SQIVND (reference sequence). CDR3 nucleotide sequence: TGTGCCAGTAGTTCCACAGGGAAAGGGAGCACTGAAGCTTTCTTT. Its translation is CASSSTGKGSTEAFF.

This clonotype was seen a few times. CDR3 sequence (DNA): TGTGCCAGCAGCTTGACGGGACAGGAGAATTCACCCCTCCACTTT. Protein: CASSLTGQENSPLHF. The chain couples TRBV7-3 to TRBJ1-6, with 8 nucleotides matching TRBD1. V gave up 3 bases and J gave up 7 bases; unmatched junction bases: 5. The length of the CDR3 is 15 residues. CDR1 and CDR2 from the germline V gene are SGHTA and FQGTGA. The full variable domain, rest sourced from reference TRBV7-3 and TRBJ1-6, is GAGVSQTPSNKVTEKGKYVELRCDPISGHTALYWYRQSLGQGPEFLIYFQGTGAADDSGLPNDRFFAVRPEGSVSTLKIQRTERGDSAVYLCASSLTGQENSPLHFGNGTRLTVT.

The CDR3: CASTGGDTGELFF. The DNA for the CDR3 is TGTGCCAGCACCGGGGGGGACACCGGGGAGCTGTTTTTT. V is TRBV12-3 or TRBV12-4 and J is TRBJ2-2, with 8 bases aligning to TRBD2. The V segment lost 7 bases and the J segment 3 bases; nucleotides outside the gene matches: 1. This CDR3 region has 13 residues.

This clonotype was detected many times. The rearrangement links TRBV6-1 to TRBJ2-7; the match to TRBD1 covers 9 bases. Germline values: CDR1 MNHNS, CDR2 SASEGT. The V and J ends lost 6 bases and 5 bases, in that order; junction bases with no gene match: 8. The CDR3 covers 14 residues. CDR3 DNA sequence: TGTGCCAGCAGCTTAGGGACAGGGTCCAACGAGCAGTACTTC. It translates to CASSLGTGSNEQYF.

This clonotype was seen at least ten times. One junction end disagrees with the germline gene, perhaps due to a read error. The chain employs TRBV2 and TRBJ2-5; TRBD1 agrees at 8 bases. The CDR3 consists of 13 residues. Germline V CDR1 and CDR2: SNHLY, FYNNEI. CDR3 DNA sequence: TGTGCCAGCAGCGAAGGGACAGGAGAGACCCAGTACTTC. It specifies CASSEGTGETQYF.

The sample holds a few counts of this clonotype. The gene calls are TRBV7-9 and TRBJ2-7; D gene unclear. V lost 4 bases and J lost 9, with 13 bases in between. Germline loops: CDR1 SEHNR, CDR2 FQNEAQ (reference sequence). The CDR3 totals 12 residues. The CDR3 nucleotides are TGTGCCAGCAGCTCGACGAGTGTGGGGCAGTACTTC. Encoded protein: CASSSTSVGQYF.

This clonotype has at least ten counts. The chain joins TRBV6-1 to TRBJ1-1; D unresolved. The CDR3 length is 14 residues. Germline assignment: CDR1 MNHNS and CDR2 SASEGT. V lost 7 bases to trimming and J lost 1 base, with 13 bases between them. DNA of the CDR3: TGTGCCAGCAACTCCGCGGGGAGGAACACTGAAGCTTTCTTT. It codes for CASNSAGRNTEAFF.

The rearrangement uses TRBV20-1 and TRBJ2-5, with TRBD2 as a possible D gene (6 bases). V was trimmed by 3 bases and J by 11 bases, leaving 25 bases between them. Germline CDR1 reads DFQATT; CDR2 reads SNEGSKA (reference sequence). The CDR3 covers 15 residues. As DNA, the CDR3 is TGCAGTGCTAGGATGGGGGGACCTTTTTACAATGAGCAGTACTTC. Translation: CSARMGGPFYNEQYF.

This clonotype was seen many times. The V and J genes are TRBV28 and TRBJ1-1, with a possible D match to TRBD1 (6 bases). The germline gives CDR1 MDHEN, CDR2 SYDVKM. V lost 11 bases and J lost 4, with 26 bases in between. The CDR3 is 16 residues long. DNA for the CDR3: TGTGCCTGTTCATGGGGGGCCGGCCTTGGTCGCACTGAAGCTTTCTTT. Its protein is CACSWGAGLGRTEAFF.

This clonotype has a handful of counts. This chain uses TRBV28 with TRBJ2-7, with D maybe TRBD1 (5 bases). Trimming left V 7 bases short and J 3 bases short, with 16 bases between. This CDR3 has 14 residues. The V gene's germline CDR1 is MDHEN and CDR2 SYDVKM. CDR3 nucleotide sequence: TGTGCCAGCAAAACTACAGGAAGTCTCTACGAGCAGTACTTC. This encodes CASKTTGSLYEQYF.

This clonotype was detected only a few times. The V and J genes are TRBV7-3 and TRBJ2-3; TRBD1 matches 9 bases. CDR1 and CDR2 (germline): SGHTA, FQGTGA. With V trimmed by 5 bases and J by 6 bases, 6 bases remained unmatched. This CDR3 spans 14 amino acids. The CDR3 region is CASSITGGADTQYF. CDR3 in DNA: TGTGCCAGCAGCATTACAGGGGGCGCCGATACGCAGTATTTT.

This clonotype was seen at least ten times. This chain connects TRBV27 to TRBJ2-7; 8 bases fit TRBD2. The CDR3 length is 17 residues. Trimming took 4 bases from V and 2 from J; bases not matched to a gene: 13. Germline CDR1 is MNHEY and CDR2 is SMNVEV (reference sequence). DNA of the CDR3: TGTGCCAGCAGTTCCCTAGGGTTTAGCGGGGCCGCCTACGAGCAGTACTTC. It specifies CASSSLGFSGAAYEQYF.

This clonotype was counted only a few times. V gene TRBV5-5 combines with J gene TRBJ1-5; TRBD1 might be the D (5 bases). The V and J ends lost 0 bases and 7 bases respectively, with 14 bases between them. CDR1 and CDR2 from the germline V gene are SGHKS and YYEKEE (reference sequence). The CDR3 runs 15 residues. CDR3: CASSLAGQGVQPQHF. Here the CDR3 DNA reads TGTGCCAGCAGCTTGGCGGGGCAGGGAGTACAGCCCCAGCATTTT.

V and J are TRBV6-1 and TRBJ2-6; D may be TRBD1 or TRBD2 (5 bases each). The ends were cut back, 8 bases at V and 2 bases at J, with 7 bases in the middle. CDR3 size: 13 residues. Germline V lookup: CDR1 MNHNS, CDR2 SASEGT. The CDR3 DNA follows: TGTGCCAGCGGGGACGCTGGGGCCAACGTCCTGACTTTC. Residues: CASGDAGANVLTF.

This clonotype appeared many times. This sequence joins TRBV30 and TRBJ2-5; 13 nucleotides match TRBD2. Trimming cost V 0 bases and J 3 bases; bases outside gene matches: 1. The CDR3 covers 15 residues. Per germline, CDR1 GTSNPN and CDR2 SVGIG (reference sequence). The CDR3 DNA is TGTGCCTGGAGTGTAGGGACTAGCGGGAAAGAGACCCAGTACTTC. Its translation: CAWSVGTSGKETQYF.

This clonotype was found a few times. This chain uses TRBV4-2 with TRBJ1-2; D is uncertain. V was cut by 1 base and J by 4 bases, with 7 bases left in between. This CDR3 is 13 amino acids long. The germline V gene encodes CDR1 LGHNA and CDR2 YNFKEQ. CDR3 sequence reads: CASSQVELYGYTF. Written as DNA, the CDR3 is TGTGCCAGCAGCCAAGTGGAGCTCTATGGCTACACCTTC.

This clonotype was detected many times. The J gene is TRBJ1-2, the V gene TRBV3-1; 7 bases line up with TRBD1. V was clipped by 0 bases and J by 7 bases; unmatched bases: 8. The CDR3 contains 15 residues. Germline V gene data show CDR1 as LGHDT and CDR2 as YNNKEL (reference sequence). The CDR3: CASSQDRTQGFGYTF. The CDR3 DNA follows: TGTGCCAGCAGCCAAGATCGTACACAGGGGTTTGGCTACACCTTC. The entire variable domain, with the rest obtained from reference TRBV3-1 and TRBJ1-2, is as follows: DTAVSQTPKYLVTQMGNDKSIKCEQNLGHDTMYWYKQDSKKFLKIMFSYNNKELIINETVPNRFSPKSPDKAHLNLHINSLELGDSAVYFCASSQDRTQGFGYTFGSGTRLTVV.

This sequence joins TRBV29-1 and TRBJ2-7; 8 bases fit TRBD2. Germline CDR1 is SQVTM and CDR2 is ANQGSEA. The CDR3 has 13 amino acids. V lost 8 bases to trimming and J lost 3 bases; unmatched junction nucleotides: 9. This CDR3 is CSTGGGNGYEQYF. As DNA, the CDR3 is TGCAGCACCGGCGGGGGGAATGGCTACGAGCAGTACTTC.

The table lists this clonotype with a few counts. This chain links TRBV7-2 with TRBJ1-5; D is perhaps TRBD1 (5 bases). CDR3 length: 16 residues. V gave up 1 base and J gave up 1 base, with 11 bases separating them. Germline values: CDR1 SGHTA, CDR2 FQGNSA. The CDR3 bases are TGTGCCAGCAGCTTAGGGGGACCCTCGAGCAATCAGCCCCAGCATTTT. As protein: CASSLGGPSSNQPQHF.

The V gene is TRBV19, the J gene TRBJ2-7, with TRBD1 as a possible D gene (6 bases). V was shortened by 6 bases and J by 3 bases, with 15 bases between the two germline ends. This CDR3 is 14 amino acids long. Germline V lookup: CDR1 LNHDA, CDR2 SQIVND (reference sequence). The CDR3: CASSLTGLVYEQYF. The DNA for the CDR3 is TGTGCCAGTAGCCTTACAGGGTTAGTCTACGAGCAGTACTTC.